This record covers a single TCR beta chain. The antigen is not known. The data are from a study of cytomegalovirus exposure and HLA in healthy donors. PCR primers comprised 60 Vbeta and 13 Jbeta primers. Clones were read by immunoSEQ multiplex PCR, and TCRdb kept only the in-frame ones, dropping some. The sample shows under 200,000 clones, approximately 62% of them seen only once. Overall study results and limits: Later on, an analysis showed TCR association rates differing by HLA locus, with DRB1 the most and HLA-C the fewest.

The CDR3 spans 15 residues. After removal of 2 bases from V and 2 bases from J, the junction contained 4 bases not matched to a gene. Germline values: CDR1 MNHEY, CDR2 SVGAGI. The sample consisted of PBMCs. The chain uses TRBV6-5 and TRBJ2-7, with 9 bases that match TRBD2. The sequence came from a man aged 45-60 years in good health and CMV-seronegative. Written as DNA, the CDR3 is TGTGCCAGCAGTTACGGGGCGGGGGGGGCCTACGAGCAGTACTTC. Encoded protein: CASSYGAGGAYEQYF.